This T cell receptor beta chain was found in a study of long-term antiretroviral therapy in people with HIV. At the survey level, the v3.0 immunoSEQ assay was run. The table came from immunoSEQ multiplex PCR; TCRdb's copy has only in-frame clones and leaves some out. Here the sample spans approximately 35,000 clones, 90% to 95% being singletons. General study results and limits: Clones that had undergone expansion before ART prevailed in the repertoire throughout all time points.

The V and J ends lost 0 bases and 5 bases respectively, with 16 bases between them. Germline CDR1 and CDR2: SEHNR and FQNEAQ (reference sequence). The length of the CDR3 is 16 residues. Notes on this clone: Its matching antigen is unknown.

This chain connects TRBV7-9 to TRBJ1-2, with D perhaps TRBD1 (6 bases). Here the sequenced sample was unsorted PBMCs, taken around 5 years after starting antiretroviral therapy. The source is a woman between 45 and 65 years old with HIV. As DNA, the CDR3 is TGTGCCAGCAGCTTAGCGCTCCGGGGGGCAGGGTATGGCTACACCTTC. This gives the protein CASSLALRGAGYGYTF.